This T cell receptor (beta chain) was found in a study of PD-L1 blockade in urothelial cancer. Turning to the study itself: Twenty-five out of 29 patients were men whose urothelial cancer was bladder-origin. A median blood sample held 141,255 T cells and about 83,000 unique TCRs. Each patient had 0 to 3 earlier chemotherapy regimens.

Produced via immunoSEQ multiplex PCR; TCRdb's table is partial and in-frame only. The table shows more than 50,000 clones, with approximately 80% occurring only once. The junction had 9 bases not matched to a gene; V was cut back by 2 bases and J by 0 bases. Germline-derived CDR1 and CDR2 are MGHRA and YSYEKL. CDR3 length equals 18 residues. The TCR comes from a man in his sixties or seventies with urothelial cancer. Sequencing used PBMCs, obtained around atezolizumab (anti-PD-L1) treatment. The chain links TRBV4-1 to TRBJ2-7; 11 nucleotides agree with TRBD2. The CDR3 coding sequence is TGCGCCAGCAGCCAAAAACTAGCGGGAGCTTTGAGCTCCTACGAGCAGTACTTC. Translated, it gives CASSQKLAGALSSYEQYF.